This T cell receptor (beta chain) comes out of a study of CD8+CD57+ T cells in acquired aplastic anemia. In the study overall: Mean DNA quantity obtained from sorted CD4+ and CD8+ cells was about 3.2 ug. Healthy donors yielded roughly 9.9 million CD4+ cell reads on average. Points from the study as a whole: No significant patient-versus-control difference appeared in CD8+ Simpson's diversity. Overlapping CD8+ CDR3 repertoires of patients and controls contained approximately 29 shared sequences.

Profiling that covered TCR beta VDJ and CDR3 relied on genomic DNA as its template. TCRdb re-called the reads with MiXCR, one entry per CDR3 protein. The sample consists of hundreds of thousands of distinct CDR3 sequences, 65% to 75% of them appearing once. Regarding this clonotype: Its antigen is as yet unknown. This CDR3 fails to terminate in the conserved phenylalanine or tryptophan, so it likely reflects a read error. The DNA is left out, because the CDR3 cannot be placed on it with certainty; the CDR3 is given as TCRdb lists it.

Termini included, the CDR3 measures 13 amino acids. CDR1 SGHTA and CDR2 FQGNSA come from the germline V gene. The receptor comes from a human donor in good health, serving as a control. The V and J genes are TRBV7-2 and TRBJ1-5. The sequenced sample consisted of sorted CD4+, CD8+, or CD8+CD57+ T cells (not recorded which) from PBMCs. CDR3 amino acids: CASRSSGANTYEQ.